This entry lists 18 T cell receptor beta chains sequenced from one sample in a study of blood T cell repertoires in COVID-19. Produced via immunoSEQ multiplex PCR; TCRdb's table is partial and in-frame only. The sample shows 70,000 to 100,000 clones, over 90% of them seen only once. The sample comprised peripheral blood. The receptors originated from a man in his 60s with acute or convalescent COVID-19.

The chain links TRBV4-3 to TRBJ2-3; D is unclear. This CDR3 spans 17 amino acids. CDR1 is LGHNA and CDR2 is YSLEER in the germline V gene. V lost 0 bases and J lost 0, with 13 bases in between. CDR3 sequence: CASSQDPAPTSTDTQYF. In DNA, the CDR3 is TGCGCCAGCAGCCAAGATCCCGCACCTACTAGCACAGATACGCAGTATTTT.

The gene calls are TRBV4-3 and TRBJ2-2; no clear D. Germline loops: CDR1 LGHNA, CDR2 YSLEER. There are 16 residues in the CDR3. The V end lost 0 bases, the J end lost 7 bases, and 15 bases lay between the germline ends. CDR3 DNA sequence: TGCGCCAGCAGCCAAGATTCAGCGACTCTCGGCGGGGAGCTGTTTTTT. Its translation: CASSQDSATLGGELFF.

J is TRBJ1-1 and V is TRBV6-5; D perhaps matches TRBD1 (6 bases). This CDR3 is built from 15 residues. V lost 7 bases and J 4 bases, leaving 19 bases between the germline ends. The germline CDR1 and CDR2 sequences are MNHEY and SVGAGI. Here the CDR3 DNA reads TGTGCCAGCACCGGAACAGGGTTTAGGAGCACTGAAGCTTTCTTT. Translating gives CASTGTGFRSTEAFF.

The J gene is TRBJ2-1, the V gene TRBV6-5; TRBD2 matches 7 bases. Germline CDR1 reads MNHEY; CDR2 reads SVGAGI. This CDR3 is 15 amino acids long. J was trimmed by 4 bases and V by 8 bases; bases with no gene match: 11. CDR3 protein: CASRPWAGAYNEQFF. DNA for the CDR3: TGTGCCAGCCGCCCCTGGGCGGGAGCATACAATGAGCAGTTCTTC.

This clone was counted a single time. V usage is TRBV30 and J usage is TRBJ1-5; no definite D call. V lost 1 base, J lost 1 base, and 8 bases lay in between. The germline V gene encodes CDR1 GTSNPN and CDR2 SVGIG (reference sequence). CDR3 length equals 14 residues. CDR3 coding DNA: TGTGCCTGGAGTGCGACACGAAGCAATCAGCCCCAGCATTTT. Amino acids: CAWSATRSNQPQHF.

The chain joins TRBV6-2 or TRBV6-3 to TRBJ1-5, with a tentative D call TRBD1 (6 bases). Germline V gene lookup returns CDR1 MNHEY and CDR2 SVGEGT. This CDR3 contains 17 residues. V lost 4 bases to trimming and J lost 3 bases, with 19 bases between them. The CDR3 nucleotides are TGTGCCAGCAGTTTCTCTACCACAGGGAACAACAATCAGCCCCAGCATTTT. Its translation: CASSFSTTGNNNQPQHF.

The chain carries TRBV19 and TRBJ1-2, with 7 bases fitting TRBD1. CDR3 length: 16 amino acids. The germline V gene has CDR1 LNHDA and CDR2 SQIVND (reference sequence). V was clipped by 6 bases and J by 4 bases; unmatched bases: 14. The CDR3 region has the DNA TGTGCCAGTAGCCTATCGAGGGACAGCCCTTCCTATGGCTACACCTTC. It yields the protein CASSLSRDSPSYGYTF.

The chain couples TRBV29-1 to TRBJ2-3; a weak D match, TRBD2 (5 bases). CDR1 is SQVTM, CDR2 ANQGSEA, per germline. The CDR3 consists of 12 residues. V gave up 6 bases and J gave up 2 bases, with 9 bases separating them. CDR3 amino acids: CSVERLTDTQYF. The CDR3 DNA sequence: TGCAGCGTGGAGCGGCTCACAGATACGCAGTATTTT.

The V gene is TRBV19, the J gene TRBJ2-4; 8 bases fit TRBD1. The CDR3 runs 17 residues. J lost 0 bases, V lost 9 bases, and 13 bases had no gene match. The germline gives CDR1 LNHDA, CDR2 SQIVND (reference sequence). The CDR3 here is CASRQGTEGLAKNIQYF. The CDR3 nucleotides are TGTGCCAGCAGACAGGGGACAGAGGGCCTAGCCAAAAACATTCAGTACTTC.

The V and J genes are TRBV3-1 (or the pseudogene TRBV3-2) and TRBJ2-6; 9 bases are a match to TRBD2. The V and J ends lost 1 base and 0 bases, in that order; junction bases with no gene match: 13. The CDR3 spans 21 residues. CDR1 and CDR2 (germline): LGHDT, YNNKEL (reference sequence). The chain's CDR3 is CASSQGFGRGGRRSGANVLTF. In DNA, the CDR3 is TGTGCCAGCAGCCAAGGTTTCGGGCGGGGGGGACGCCGCTCTGGGGCCAACGTCCTGACTTTC.

This clone was observed a handful of times. The chain couples TRBV29-1 to TRBJ2-2; maybe TRBD1 (6 bases). The CDR3 extends over 14 amino acids. Between the trimmed V and J ends, which lost 5 bases and 3 bases, there was a span of 13 bases. The germline CDR1 and CDR2 sequences are SQVTM and ANQGSEA. The CDR3 spells CSVFRDTDTGELFF. The CDR3 DNA reads TGCAGCGTTTTCCGGGACACAGACACCGGGGAGCTGTTTTTT.

This clone showed up just a few times. The CDR3 spells CASSLLGRTSGSYEQYF. CDR3 DNA: TGTGCCAGCAGCTTATTGGGGAGGACTAGCGGGAGCTACGAGCAGTACTTC. This rearrangement joins TRBV7-2 to TRBJ2-7; 13 bases line up with TRBD2. The V segment lost 2 bases and the J segment 3 bases; nucleotides outside the gene matches: 7. CDR3 size: 17 residues. CDR1 is SGHTA and CDR2 is FQGNSA in the germline V gene.

CDR3 amino acids: CASTNDRGGYNEQFF. Written as DNA, the CDR3 is TGTGCCAGCACCAACGACAGGGGCGGGTACAATGAGCAGTTCTTC. This chain uses TRBV5-6 with TRBJ2-1, with TRBD1 identical over 8 bases. This CDR3 contains 15 residues. V trimming: 6 bases; J trimming: 4 bases; junction bases outside the gene matches: 9. CDR1 and CDR2 from the germline V gene are SGHDT and YYEEEE.

This rearrangement joins TRBV19 to TRBJ1-1; D gene uncertain. The CDR3 runs to 14 residues. Germline CDR1 is LNHDA and CDR2 is SQIVND (reference sequence). The V end lost 3 bases, the J end lost 1 base, and 9 bases lay between the germline ends. Written as DNA, the CDR3 is TGTGCCAGTAGTATGCGGGCACAGAACACTGAAGCTTTCTTT. This encodes CASSMRAQNTEAFF. Filled out from reference TRBV19 and TRBJ1-1, the complete variable domain reads DGGITQSPKYLFRKEGQNVTLSCEQNLNHDAMYWYRQDPGQGLRLIYYSQIVNDFQKGDIAEGYSVSREKKESFPLTVTSAQKNPTAFYLCASSMRAQNTEAFFGQGTRLTVV.

This chain connects TRBV19 to TRBJ2-6; 7 nucleotides align to TRBD2. Germline trimming cut 4 bases from V and 2 bases from J; bases unmatched to any gene: 5. The germline V gene encodes CDR1 LNHDA and CDR2 SQIVND (reference sequence). This CDR3 is built from 16 residues. CDR3 bases: TGTGCCAGTAGTAGAGAGGGGAGGGCTGGGGCCAACGTCCTGACTTTC. Translated, it gives CASSREGRAGANVLTF.

The rearrangement joins TRBV12-3 or TRBV12-4 to TRBJ2-7, with D possibly matching TRBD1 (6 bases). V gave up 6 bases and J gave up 1 base, with 10 bases separating them. CDR3 length: 13 amino acids. CDR3 region: CASSITGSYEQYF. In DNA form, the CDR3 reads TGTGCCAGCAGCATCACAGGGTCCTACGAGCAGTACTTC.

The sample holds a few counts of this clone. The chain uses TRBV19 and TRBJ2-2, with 13 bases matching TRBD2. Per the germline V gene, CDR1 is LNHDA and CDR2 is SQIVND (reference sequence). Trimming removed 5 bases from V and 5 bases from J; junction bases left unmatched: 5. The CDR3 length is 16 residues. The CDR3 is CASSSTSGRRTGELFF. CDR3 DNA: TGTGCCAGTAGTTCGACTAGCGGGAGGAGGACCGGGGAGCTGTTTTTT.

The chain recombines TRBV29-1 with TRBJ1-2, with TRBD1 matching over 11 bases. Germline V gives CDR1 SQVTM, CDR2 ANQGSEA. V lost 0 bases to trimming and J lost 8 bases; unmatched junction nucleotides: 8. This CDR3 is 15 amino acids long. This CDR3 reads CSVEDPDRGRGGYTF. CDR3 in DNA: TGCAGCGTTGAAGATCCGGACAGGGGGCGCGGCGGCTACACCTTC.